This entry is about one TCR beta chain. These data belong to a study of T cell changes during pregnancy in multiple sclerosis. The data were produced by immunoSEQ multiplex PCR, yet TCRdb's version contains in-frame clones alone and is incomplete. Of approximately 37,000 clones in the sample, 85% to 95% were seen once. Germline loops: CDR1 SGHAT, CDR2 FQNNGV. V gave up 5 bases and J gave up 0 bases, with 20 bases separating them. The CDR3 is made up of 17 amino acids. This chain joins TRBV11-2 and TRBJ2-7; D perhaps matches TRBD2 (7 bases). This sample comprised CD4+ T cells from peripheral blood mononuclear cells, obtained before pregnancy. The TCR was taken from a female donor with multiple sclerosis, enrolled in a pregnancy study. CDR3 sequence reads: CASSVPRGDKSSYEQYF. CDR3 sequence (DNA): TGTGCCAGCAGCGTCCCCCGGGGGGACAAAAGCTCCTACGAGCAGTACTTC.